Reported below is one T cell receptor beta chain. The antigen it binds to is not known. No base quality information exists; no much larger clone differs at one position. RNA was extracted with the RNeasy kit and 0.5 to 1 ug was reverse transcribed using random hexamers. The immunoSEQ multiplex PCR assay, which covers 54 Vbeta and 13 Jbeta segments, was used to amplify TCR beta CDR3 regions. PCR amplification bias was corrected by using a synthetic template baseline for primer optimization and computational correction. Per the original workflow: Only productive sequences were kept, with reads annotated to V, D and J genes according to IMGT and analyzed in immunoSEQ Analyzer. Clonality was calculated as one minus the Shannon entropy normalized by log2 of the number of productive unique sequences. For each patient and control, public and private clones were evaluated within the 100 most prevalent clones. A clone was defined as Susac-specific if it was absent from the healthy and MS cohorts, from more than 850 published viral clones and from other ImmuneACCESS disease sequences. TCRdb handled the public reads itself, with Q25 trimming in fastp and clone calling in MiXCR, and kept productive beta chains. Each entry merges the rows of one CDR3 protein and shows their most common DNA and genes. TCRdb, rather than the study authors, made the V and J calls. The sample yields fewer than 350,000 distinct CDR3 sequences; 89% were counted once. The ten top clones hold roughly 0.2% of the sample.

The source of the sample is a study of CD8 T cells in Susac syndrome (dated by TCRdb to between 2018 and 2020). About the investigation overall: Whether CD8+ T cell activation and differentiation in Susac syndrome was antigen driven was tested using repertoire sequencing. The clonality of the CD8+ T cell repertoire was compared across around twelve healthy donors, some 14 Susac syndrome patients and around 15 multiple sclerosis patients. Study-level results and caveats: The number of individuals in the TCR sequencing and HLA analysis was recognized as being relatively small.

V is trimmed back by 7 bases and J by 0 bases, and the junction contains 12 bases that no gene match accounts for. The CDR3 contains 18 residues, cysteine and phenylalanine counted. Here the CDR3 DNA is all that survives: 54 bases in frame from base 1. CDR1 is given as SNHLY and CDR2 as FYNNEI, both from the germline V gene. Peripheral blood CD8+ and CD4+ T cells from healthy donors, Susac syndrome patients and multiple sclerosis patients were profiled by high-throughput TCR beta sequencing. The multiple sclerosis controls were treatment-naive patients whose relapsing-remitting disease, either stable or active, fulfilled the revised McDonald criteria. Bulk CD8+ and CD4+ T cells were purified magnetically by negative isolation, whereas CD8+ TEMRA cells were enriched by FACS. Blood was drawn into EDTA tubes, processed within 24 hours, and PBMCs were isolated by density gradient centrifugation. PBMCs intended for TCR sequencing were cryopreserved in liquid nitrogen and thawed later in a water bath at 37 degrees C. Purity of sorted or isolated CD4+, CD8+ and CD8+ TEMRA cells was at least 90%.

The rearranged chain carries TRBV2 and TRBJ1-3, and 10 bases in between align with TRBD1. The sample was CD8+ T cells from PBMCs. The receptor's source is a human donor with multiple sclerosis. The DNA sequence follows: TGTGCCAGCAAAGGGGCCGGGACAGGGGCGATCTCTGGAAACACCATATATTTT. Its amino acids are CASKGAGTGAISGNTIYF.